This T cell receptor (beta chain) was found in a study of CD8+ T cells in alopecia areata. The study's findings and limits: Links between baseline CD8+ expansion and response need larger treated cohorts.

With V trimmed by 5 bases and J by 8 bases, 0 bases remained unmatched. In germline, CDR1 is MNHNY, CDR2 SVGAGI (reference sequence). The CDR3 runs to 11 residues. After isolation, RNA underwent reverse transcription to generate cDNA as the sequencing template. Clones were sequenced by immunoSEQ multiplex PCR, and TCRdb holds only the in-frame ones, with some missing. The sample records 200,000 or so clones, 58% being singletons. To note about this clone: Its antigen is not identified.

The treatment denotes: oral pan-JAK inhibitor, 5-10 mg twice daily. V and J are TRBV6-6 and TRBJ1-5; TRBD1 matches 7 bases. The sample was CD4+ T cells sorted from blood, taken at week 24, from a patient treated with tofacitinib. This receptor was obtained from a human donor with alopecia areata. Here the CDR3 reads CASSDREPQHF. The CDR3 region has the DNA TGTGCCAGCAGTGACAGGGAGCCCCAGCATTTT.